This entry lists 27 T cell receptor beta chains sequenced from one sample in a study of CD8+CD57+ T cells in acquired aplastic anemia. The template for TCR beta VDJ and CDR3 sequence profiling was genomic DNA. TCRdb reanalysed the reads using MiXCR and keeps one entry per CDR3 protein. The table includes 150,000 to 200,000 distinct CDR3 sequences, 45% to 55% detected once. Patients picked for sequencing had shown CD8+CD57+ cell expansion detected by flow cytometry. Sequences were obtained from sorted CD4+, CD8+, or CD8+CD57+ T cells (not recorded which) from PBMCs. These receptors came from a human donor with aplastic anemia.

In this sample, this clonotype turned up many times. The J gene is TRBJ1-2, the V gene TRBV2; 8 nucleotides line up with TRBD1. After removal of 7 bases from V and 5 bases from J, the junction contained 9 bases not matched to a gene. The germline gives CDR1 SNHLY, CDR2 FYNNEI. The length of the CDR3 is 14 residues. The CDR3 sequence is CASKTDRATYGYTF. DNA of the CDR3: TGTGCCAGCAAGACGGACAGGGCGACATATGGCTACACCTTC.

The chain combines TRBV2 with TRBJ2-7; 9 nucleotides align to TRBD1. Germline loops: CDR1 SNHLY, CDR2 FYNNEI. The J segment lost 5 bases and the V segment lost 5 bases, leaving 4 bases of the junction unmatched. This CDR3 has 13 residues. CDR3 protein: CASSFTGGDEQYF. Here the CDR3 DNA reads TGTGCCAGCAGTTTTACAGGGGGCGACGAGCAGTACTTC.

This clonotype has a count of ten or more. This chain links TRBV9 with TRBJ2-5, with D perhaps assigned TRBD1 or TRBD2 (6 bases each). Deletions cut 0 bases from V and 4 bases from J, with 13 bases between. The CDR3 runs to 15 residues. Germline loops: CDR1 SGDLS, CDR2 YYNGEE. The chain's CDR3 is CASSVAGEGGETQYF. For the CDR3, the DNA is TGTGCCAGCAGCGTAGCGGGAGAAGGGGGAGAGACCCAGTACTTC.

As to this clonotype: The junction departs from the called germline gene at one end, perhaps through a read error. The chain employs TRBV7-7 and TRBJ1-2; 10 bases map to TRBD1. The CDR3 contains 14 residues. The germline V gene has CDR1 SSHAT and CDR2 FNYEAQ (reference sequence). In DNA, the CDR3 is TGTGCTAGCAGCCCTGACAGGGGGCAGGAGGGCTACACCTTC. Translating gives CASSPDRGQEGYTF.

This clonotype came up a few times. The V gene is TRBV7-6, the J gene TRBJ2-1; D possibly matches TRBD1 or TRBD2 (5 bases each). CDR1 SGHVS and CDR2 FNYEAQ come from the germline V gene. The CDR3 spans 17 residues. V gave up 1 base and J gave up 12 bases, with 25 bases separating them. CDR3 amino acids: CASSLGPPGRVLLGQFF. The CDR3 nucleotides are TGTGCCAGCAGCTTAGGGCCCCCGGGACGGGTACTTCTAGGGCAGTTCTTC.

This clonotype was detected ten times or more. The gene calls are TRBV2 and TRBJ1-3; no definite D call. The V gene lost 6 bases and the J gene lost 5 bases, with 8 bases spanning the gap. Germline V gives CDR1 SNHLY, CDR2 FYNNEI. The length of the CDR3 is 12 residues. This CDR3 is CASRRNRNTIYF. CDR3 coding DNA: TGTGCCAGCAGACGAAACAGAAACACCATATATTTT. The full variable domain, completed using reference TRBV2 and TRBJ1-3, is EPEVTQTPSHQVTQMGQEVILRCVPISNHLYFYWYRQILGQKVEFLVSFYNNEISEKSEIFDDQFSVERPDGSNFTLKIRSTKLEDSAMYFCASRRNRNTIYFGEGSWLTVV.

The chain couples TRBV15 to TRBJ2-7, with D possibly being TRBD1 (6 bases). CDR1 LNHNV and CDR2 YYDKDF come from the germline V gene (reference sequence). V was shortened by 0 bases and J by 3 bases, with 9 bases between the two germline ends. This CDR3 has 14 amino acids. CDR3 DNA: TGTGCCACCAGCAGAGAGCAGGGGAGCTACGAGCAGTACTTC. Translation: CATSREQGSYEQYF.

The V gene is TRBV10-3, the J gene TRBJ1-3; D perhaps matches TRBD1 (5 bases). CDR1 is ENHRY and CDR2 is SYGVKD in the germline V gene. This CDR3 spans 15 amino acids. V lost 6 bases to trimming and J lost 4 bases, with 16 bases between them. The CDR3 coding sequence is TGTGCCATCAGCACCGGGACCACTAAGGGAAACACCATATATTTT. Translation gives CAISTGTTKGNTIYF.

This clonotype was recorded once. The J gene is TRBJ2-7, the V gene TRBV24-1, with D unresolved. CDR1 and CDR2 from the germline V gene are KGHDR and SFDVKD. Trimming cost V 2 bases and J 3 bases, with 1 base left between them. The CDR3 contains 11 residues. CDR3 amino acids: CATSDYYEQYF. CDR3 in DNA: TGTGCCACCAGTGATTACTACGAGCAGTACTTC.

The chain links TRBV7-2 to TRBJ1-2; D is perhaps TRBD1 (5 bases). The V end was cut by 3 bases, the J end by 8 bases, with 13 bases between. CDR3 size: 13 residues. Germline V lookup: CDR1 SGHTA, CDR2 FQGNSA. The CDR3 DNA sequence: TGTGCCAGCAGCTTGCGACAGAATATGGGCTACACCTTC. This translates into CASSLRQNMGYTF.

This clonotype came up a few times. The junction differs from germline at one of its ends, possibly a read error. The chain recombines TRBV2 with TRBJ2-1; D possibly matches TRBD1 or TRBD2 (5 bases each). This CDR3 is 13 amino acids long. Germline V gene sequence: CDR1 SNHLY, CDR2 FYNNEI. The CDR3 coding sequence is TGTGCCAGCAGTGACAGGGAGACCAATGTGCAGTTCTTC. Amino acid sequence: CASSDRETNVQFF.

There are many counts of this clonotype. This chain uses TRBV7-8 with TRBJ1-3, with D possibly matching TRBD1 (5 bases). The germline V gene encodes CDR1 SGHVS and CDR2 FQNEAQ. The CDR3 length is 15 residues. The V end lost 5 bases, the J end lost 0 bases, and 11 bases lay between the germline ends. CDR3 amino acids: CASSPGRISGNTIYF. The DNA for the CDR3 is TGTGCCAGCAGCCCGGGACGCATCTCTGGAAACACCATATATTTT.

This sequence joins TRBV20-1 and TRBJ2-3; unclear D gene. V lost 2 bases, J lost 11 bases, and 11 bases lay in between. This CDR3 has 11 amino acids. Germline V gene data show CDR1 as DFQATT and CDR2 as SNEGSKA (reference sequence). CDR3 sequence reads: CSARWYNEQYF. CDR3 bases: TGCAGTGCTAGATGGTACAATGAGCAGTATTTT.

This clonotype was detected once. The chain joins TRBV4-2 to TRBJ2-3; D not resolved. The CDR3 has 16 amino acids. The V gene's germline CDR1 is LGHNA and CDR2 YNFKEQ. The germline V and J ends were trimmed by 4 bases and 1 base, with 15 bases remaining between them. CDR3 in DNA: TGTGCCAGCAGCCGTGAGCAGGCGCTGCGCACAGATACGCAGTATTTT. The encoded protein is CASSREQALRTDTQYF.

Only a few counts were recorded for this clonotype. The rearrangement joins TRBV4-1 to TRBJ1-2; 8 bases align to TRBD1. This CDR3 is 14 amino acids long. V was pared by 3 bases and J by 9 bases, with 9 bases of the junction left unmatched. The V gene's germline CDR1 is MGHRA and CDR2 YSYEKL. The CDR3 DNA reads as TGCGCCAGCAGCCACCCCGGACAGGGTAGTAGCTACACCTTC. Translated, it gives CASSHPGQGSSYTF.

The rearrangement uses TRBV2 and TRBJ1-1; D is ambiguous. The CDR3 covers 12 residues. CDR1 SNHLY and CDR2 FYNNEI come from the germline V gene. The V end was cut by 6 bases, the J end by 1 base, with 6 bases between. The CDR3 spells CASRVPNTEAFF. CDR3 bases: TGTGCCAGCAGGGTCCCGAACACTGAAGCTTTCTTT. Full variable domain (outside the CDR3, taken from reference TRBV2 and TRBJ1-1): EPEVTQTPSHQVTQMGQEVILRCVPISNHLYFYWYRQILGQKVEFLVSFYNNEISEKSEIFDDQFSVERPDGSNFTLKIRSTKLEDSAMYFCASRVPNTEAFFGQGTRLTVV.

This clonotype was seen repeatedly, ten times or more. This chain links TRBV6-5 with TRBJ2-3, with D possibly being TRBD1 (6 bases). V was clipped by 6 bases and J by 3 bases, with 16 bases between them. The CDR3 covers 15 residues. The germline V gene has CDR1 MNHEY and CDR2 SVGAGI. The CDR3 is CASSQSGVRTDTQYF. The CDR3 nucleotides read TGTGCCAGCAGCCAGTCAGGGGTCCGGACAGATACGCAGTATTTT.

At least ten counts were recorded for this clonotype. The CDR3 is CAIRTGGGSPNTGELFF. CDR3 bases: TGTGCCATCAGGACCGGGGGGGGATCCCCGAACACCGGGGAGCTGTTTTTT. The V and J genes are TRBV10-3 and TRBJ2-2; 8 nucleotides match TRBD2. V shed 6 bases, J shed 0 bases, and the junction held 9 bases outside the gene matches. The CDR3 covers 17 residues. The germline CDR1 and CDR2 sequences are ENHRY and SYGVKD.

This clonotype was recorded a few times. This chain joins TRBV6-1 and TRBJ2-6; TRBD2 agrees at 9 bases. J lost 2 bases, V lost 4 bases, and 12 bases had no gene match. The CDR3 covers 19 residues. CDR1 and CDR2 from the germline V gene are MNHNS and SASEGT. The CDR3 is CASSALAGVPKTGANVLTF. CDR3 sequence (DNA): TGTGCCAGCAGTGCATTAGCGGGGGTCCCAAAAACTGGGGCCAACGTCCTGACTTTC.

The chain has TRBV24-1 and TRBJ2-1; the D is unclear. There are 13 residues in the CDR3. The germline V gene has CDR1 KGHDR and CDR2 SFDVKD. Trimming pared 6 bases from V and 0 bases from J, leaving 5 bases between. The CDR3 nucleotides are TGTGCCACCAGTCACCACTCCTACAATGAGCAGTTCTTC. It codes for CATSHHSYNEQFF.

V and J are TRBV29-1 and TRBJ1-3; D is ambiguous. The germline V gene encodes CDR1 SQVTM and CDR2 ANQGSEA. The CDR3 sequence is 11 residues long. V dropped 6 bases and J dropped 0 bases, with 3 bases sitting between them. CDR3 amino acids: CSVLSGNTIYF. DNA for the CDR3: TGCAGCGTGCTCTCTGGAAACACCATATATTTT.

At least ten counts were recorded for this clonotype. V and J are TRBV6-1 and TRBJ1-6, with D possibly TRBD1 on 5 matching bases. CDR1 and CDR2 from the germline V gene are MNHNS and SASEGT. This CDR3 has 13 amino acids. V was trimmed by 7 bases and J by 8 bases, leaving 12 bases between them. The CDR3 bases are TGTGCCAGCAATAACAGGCTCGATTCACCCCTCCACTTT. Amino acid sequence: CASNNRLDSPLHF.

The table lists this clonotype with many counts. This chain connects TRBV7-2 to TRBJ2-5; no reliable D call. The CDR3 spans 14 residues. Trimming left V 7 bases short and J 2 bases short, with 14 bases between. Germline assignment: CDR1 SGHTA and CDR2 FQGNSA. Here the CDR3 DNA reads TGTGCCAGCACGAAACTCACATTTCAAGAGACCCAGTACTTC. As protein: CASTKLTFQETQYF.

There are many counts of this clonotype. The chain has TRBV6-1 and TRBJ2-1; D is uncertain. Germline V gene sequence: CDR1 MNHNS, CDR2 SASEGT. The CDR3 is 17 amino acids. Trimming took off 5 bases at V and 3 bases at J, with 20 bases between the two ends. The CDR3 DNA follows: TGTGCCAGCAGTCCTATCCTCTTGCTGGCCGACTACAATGAGCAGTTCTTC. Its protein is CASSPILLLADYNEQFF.

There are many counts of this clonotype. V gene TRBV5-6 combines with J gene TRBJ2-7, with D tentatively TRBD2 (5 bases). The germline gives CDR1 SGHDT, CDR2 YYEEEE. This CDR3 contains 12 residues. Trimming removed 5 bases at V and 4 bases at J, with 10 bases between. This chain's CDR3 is CASRLGRYEQYF. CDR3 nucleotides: TGTGCCAGCAGACTAGGGCGTTACGAGCAGTACTTC.

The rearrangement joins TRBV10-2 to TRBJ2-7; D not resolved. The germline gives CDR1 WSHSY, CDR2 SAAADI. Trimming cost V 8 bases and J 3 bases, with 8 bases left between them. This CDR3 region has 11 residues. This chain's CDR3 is CASSAHYEQYF. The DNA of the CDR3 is TGCGCCAGCTCCGCCCACTACGAGCAGTACTTC.

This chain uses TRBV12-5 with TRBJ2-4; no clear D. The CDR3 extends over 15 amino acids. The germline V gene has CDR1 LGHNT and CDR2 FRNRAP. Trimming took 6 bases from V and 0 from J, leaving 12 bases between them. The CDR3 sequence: CASGASVTAKNIQYF. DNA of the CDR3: TGTGCTAGTGGGGCCTCGGTGACAGCCAAAAACATTCAGTACTTC.